This TCR beta chain was captured in a study of regulatory T cells in long-lasting Graves disease. Overall study results and limits: Segments TRBV28, TRBJ1-2 and TRBJ2-5 showed preferential usage in persistent disease. Persistent cases of Graves' showed reduced TCR diversity relative to newly diagnosed patients.

The CDR3 spans 13 residues. Trimming stripped 3 bases from V and 4 bases from J, with 10 bases between. CDR1 and CDR2 from the germline V gene are SGHRS and YFSETQ. Regarding time point: newly diagnosed GD, antithyroid drugs for less than 3 months. Generation of the TCR library employed RNA extracted from PBMCs. Roughly 10 milliliters of peripheral blood were taken and placed in EDTA tubes. This clonotype was detected many times. Its antigen is as yet unknown. With iRepertoire HTBI primers and Arm-PCR of CDR3 regions, TCR beta libraries were built. One entry per CDR3 protein results from TCRdb running MiXCR on the multiplex PCR reads. This repertoire shows 300,000 to 400,000 distinct CDR3 sequences, around a sixth found once; its top ten account for over 20%.

The rearrangement links TRBV5-1 to TRBJ1-1; D unclear. This sequence was found in a female donor with Graves disease. Material: peripheral blood mononuclear cells (PBMCs), obtained at new diagnosis, from a patient treated with antithyroid drugs. The CDR3 nucleotides read TGCGCCAGCAGCTCTGAGAGGAGCACTGAAGCTTTCTTT. This sequence encodes CASSSERSTEAFF.